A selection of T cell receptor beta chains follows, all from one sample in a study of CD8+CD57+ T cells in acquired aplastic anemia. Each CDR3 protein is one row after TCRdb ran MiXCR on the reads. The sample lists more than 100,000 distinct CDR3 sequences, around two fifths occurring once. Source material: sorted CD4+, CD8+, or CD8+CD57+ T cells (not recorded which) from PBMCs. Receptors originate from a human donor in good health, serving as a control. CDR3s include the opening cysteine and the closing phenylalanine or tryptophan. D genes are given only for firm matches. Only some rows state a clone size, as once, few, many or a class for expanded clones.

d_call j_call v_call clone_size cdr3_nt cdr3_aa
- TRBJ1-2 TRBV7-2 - TGTGCCAGCAGCTTAGCGGGGGACTATGGCTACACCTTC CASSLAGDYGYTF
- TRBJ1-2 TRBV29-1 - TGCAGCGTTGGGGATCGTGGCTATGGCTACACCTTC CSVGDRGYGYTF
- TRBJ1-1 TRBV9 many TGTGCCAGCAGCCCTGGCCCTAGGGGTGAAGCTTTCTTT CASSPGPRGEAFF
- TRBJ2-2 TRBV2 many TGTGCCAGCAGTGAAAGGTTAGGGGGACAGAACACCGGGGAGCTGTTTTTT CASSERLGGQNTGELFF
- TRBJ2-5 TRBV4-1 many TGCGCCAGCAGCCAAGACCCCGGGCTAGTTGAGACCCAGTACTTC CASSQDPGLVETQYF
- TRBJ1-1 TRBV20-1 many TGCAGTGCTAGGGACAGTACGGCCACTGAAGCTTTCTTT CSARDSTATEAFF
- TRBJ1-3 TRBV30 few TGTGCCTGGAGCGCGGGCTCTGGAAACACCATATATTTT CAWSAGSGNTIYF
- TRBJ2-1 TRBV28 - TGTGCCAGCAGTTCAAATGAACCGTACAATGAGCAGTTCTTC CASSSNEPYNEQFF
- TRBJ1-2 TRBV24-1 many TGTGCCACCAGTGATACGGGCGGGCAACGAGGCTACACCTTC CATSDTGGQRGYTF
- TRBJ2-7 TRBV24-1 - TGTGCCACCAGTGCCGGGGGCTACGAGCAGTACTTC CATSAGGYEQYF
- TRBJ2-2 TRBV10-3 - TGTGCCAGCAGTTCAAGCAGGACCCGCACCGGGGAGCTGTTTTTT CASSSSRTRTGELFF
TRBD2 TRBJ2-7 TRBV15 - TGTGCCACCAGCAGAACACTAGCGGGGGAATACGAGCAGTACTTC CATSRTLAGEYEQYF
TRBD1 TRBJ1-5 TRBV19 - TGTGCCAGTGGTTTCCGGGACAGGGGGAGGCAGCCCCAGCATTTT CASGFRDRGRQPQHF
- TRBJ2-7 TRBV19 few TGTGCCAGTAGTATCGGTTCAGGGGTTGACGAGCAGTACTTC CASSIGSGVDEQYF
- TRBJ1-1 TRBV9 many TGTGCCAGCAGCGTAGACAGAGGGGGGGGTGAAGCTTTCTTT CASSVDRGGGEAFF
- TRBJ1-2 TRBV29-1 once TGCAGCGTCGTCCCAGCCCCATATGGCTACACCTTC CSVVPAPYGYTF
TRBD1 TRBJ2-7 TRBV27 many TGTGCCAGCAGTCCATGGGACAGCCCCTACGAGCAGTACTTC CASSPWDSPYEQYF
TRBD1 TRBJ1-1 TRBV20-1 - TGCAGTGCCTGGGACAGGTCCACTGAAGCTTTCTTT CSAWDRSTEAFF
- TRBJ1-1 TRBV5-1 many TGCGCCAGCAGCTCAGCGGGGGACACTGAAGCTTTCTTT CASSSAGDTEAFF
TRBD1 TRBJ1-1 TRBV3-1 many TGTGCCAGCAGCCAAGGTCCACGGACAGGGTCCACTGAAGCTTTCTTT CASSQGPRTGSTEAFF
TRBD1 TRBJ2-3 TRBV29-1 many TGCAGCGTTGCGGGGGACAGGGGGCGGCGGACAGATACGCAGTATTTT CSVAGDRGRRTDTQYF
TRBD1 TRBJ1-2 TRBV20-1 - TGCAGTGCCTTACAGGGGGCAGATGGCTACACCTTC CSALQGADGYTF
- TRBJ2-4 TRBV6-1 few TGTGCCAGCAGTGGAGGGACAACAAAAAACATTCAGTACTTC CASSGGTTKNIQYF
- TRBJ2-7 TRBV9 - TGTGCCAGCAGCGAGCCTCGCTACGAGCAGTACTTC CASSEPRYEQYF
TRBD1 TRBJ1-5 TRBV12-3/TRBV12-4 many TGTGCCAGCAGTTTCCGGGCAGGGGGACGTCAGCCCCAGCATTTT CASSFRAGGRQPQHF
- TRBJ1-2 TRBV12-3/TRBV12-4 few TGTGCCAGCAGGCGAACAGGGATCCCTAATGCGGGCCACACCTTC CASRRTGIPNAGHTF
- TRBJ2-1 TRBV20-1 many TGCAGTGCACTTCACTGGGGAAGCGATGAGCAGTTCTTC CSALHWGSDEQFF
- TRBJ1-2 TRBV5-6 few TGTGCCAGCAGCTACCTAAGGACGGTTGGCTACACCTTC CASSYLRTVGYTF
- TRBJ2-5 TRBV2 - TGTGCCAGCAGGGAGGACAGGGAGGGGACCCAGTACTTC CASREDREGTQYF
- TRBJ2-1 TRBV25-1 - TGTGCCAGCAGCCACGGGGCAGGGCTTTCCAATGAGCAGTTCTTC CASSHGAGLSNEQFF
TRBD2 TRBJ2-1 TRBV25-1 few TGTGCCAGCAGTAGACTAGCGGTATACAATGAGCAGTTCTTC CASSRLAVYNEQFF
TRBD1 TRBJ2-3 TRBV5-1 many TGCGCCAGCAGCGACCGGGACAGGGTGGGGATGGATACGCAGTATTTT CASSDRDRVGMDTQYF
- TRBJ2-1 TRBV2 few TGTGCCAGCAGTCCCTCCCATTGGGCCGATGAGCAGTTCTTC CASSPSHWADEQFF
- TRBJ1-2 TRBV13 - TGTGCCAGCAGCTTGGCTTCACCTCCCGGATACTATGGCTACACCTTC CASSLASPPGYYGYTF
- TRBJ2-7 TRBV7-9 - TGTGCCAGCAGCCTCGGGGGGCCCTACGAGCAGTACTTC CASSLGGPYEQYF
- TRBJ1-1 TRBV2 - TGTGCCACCAGTGGGATGGGACCGAACACTGAAGCTTTCTTT CATSGMGPNTEAFF
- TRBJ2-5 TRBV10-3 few TGTGCCATCTTCTCGGGATTCGAGGAGACCCAGTACTTC CAIFSGFEETQYF
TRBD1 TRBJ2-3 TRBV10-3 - TGTGCCATCAGGGGAGGGACAGGGGTAGGAGATACGCAGTATTTT CAIRGGTGVGDTQYF
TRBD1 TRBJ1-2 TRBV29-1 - TGCAGCGTTGTGGACAGGGGACACCTTAACTATGGCTACACCTTC CSVVDRGHLNYGYTF
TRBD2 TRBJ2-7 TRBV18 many TGTGCCAGCTCACCACTAACTAGCGGATCCTACGAGCAGTACTTC CASSPLTSGSYEQYF
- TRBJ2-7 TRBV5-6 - TGTGCCAGCAGTGGGGGGCGTGGCGGGGCTTCCTACGAGCAGTACTTC CASSGGRGGASYEQYF
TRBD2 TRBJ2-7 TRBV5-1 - TGCGCCAGCAGCCGGGCCAGCGGGGTCTACGAGCAGTACTTC CASSRASGVYEQYF
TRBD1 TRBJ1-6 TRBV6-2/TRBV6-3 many TGTGCCAGCAGTTACAATAGGGGACAGAATTCACCCCTCCACTTT CASSYNRGQNSPLHF
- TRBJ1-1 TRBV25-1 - TGTGCCAGCAGTAATCCCGGGGCCACTGAAGCTTTCTTT CASSNPGATEAFF
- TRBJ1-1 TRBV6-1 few TGTGCCAGCAGCCCTACAACTACCGGGACCATGAACACTGAAGCTTTCTTT CASSPTTTGTMNTEAFF
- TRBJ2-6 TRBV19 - TGTGCCAGTAGTGTCAGGAGCTCTGGGGCCAACGTCCTGACTTTC CASSVRSSGANVLTF
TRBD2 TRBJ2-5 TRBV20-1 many TGCAGTGCTAGCCCTACCCTAGCGGGACAACAAGAGACCCAGTACTTC CSASPTLAGQQETQYF
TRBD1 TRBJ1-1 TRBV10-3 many TGTGCCATCAGATTGGACAGGGATTATACTGAAGCTTTCTTT CAIRLDRDYTEAFF
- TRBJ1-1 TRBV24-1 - TGTGCCACCAGTGATTCGGCCGTCGGGAACACTGAAGCTTTCTTT CATSDSAVGNTEAFF
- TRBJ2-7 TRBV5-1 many TGCGCCAGCAGCTTGGAGGGACCTGCGAACGAGCAGTACTTC CASSLEGPANEQYF
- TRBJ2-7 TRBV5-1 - TGCGCCAGCAGCTTAAATCCGGGACCTAACTACGAGCAGTACTTC CASSLNPGPNYEQYF
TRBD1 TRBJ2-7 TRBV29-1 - TGCAGACCCCATATCGCCCCGGGACAGGGGACCTACGAGCAGTACTTC CRPHIAPGQGTYEQYF
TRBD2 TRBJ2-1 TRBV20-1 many TGCAGTGCTCTAGCGGGGAGAAACAATGAGCAGTTCTTC CSALAGRNNEQFF
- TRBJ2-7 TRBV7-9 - TGTGCCAGCAGCGTAGGACAGTACGAGCAGTACTTC CASSVGQYEQYF
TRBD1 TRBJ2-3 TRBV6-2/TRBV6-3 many TGTGCCAGCAGTTCCTCAGGGGGCCATTGGCGCACAGATACGCAGTATTTT CASSSSGGHWRTDTQYF
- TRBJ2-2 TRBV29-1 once TGCAGCGTGACTTCGGACAGGAACACCGGGGAGCTGTTTTTT CSVTSDRNTGELFF
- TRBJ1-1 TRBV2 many TGTGCCAGCAGCGTGCAGAACACTGAAGCTTTCTTT CASSVQNTEAFF
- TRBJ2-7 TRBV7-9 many TGTGCCAGCAGCTTATACAGCTCCTACGAGCAGTACTTC CASSLYSSYEQYF